A single sample is the source of the 26 T cell receptor beta chains below, sequenced in a study of blood T cells in healthy people across ages. Then a second PCR, running about 7 to 11 cycles, was carried out with a sample-barcoded 5' primer and a J-beta primer mix. TCRdb analysed the 5' RACE reads with MiXCR anew, one entry per CDR3 protein. The sample has approximately 2,000,000 distinct CDR3 sequences, roughly two fifths seen once. The sample consisted of blood. Receptor source: a human donor in good health.

In its sample, this clonotype was seen a few times. The J gene is TRBJ2-5, the V gene TRBV10-3, with D maybe TRBD1 (5 bases). Trimming pared 7 bases from V and 5 bases from J, leaving 14 bases between. The germline V gene encodes CDR1 ENHRY and CDR2 SYGVKD. The CDR3 totals 13 residues. CDR3 protein: CAINRTPMETQYF. In DNA form, the CDR3 reads TGTGCCATCAATCGGACACCTATGGAGACCCAGTACTTC.

This clonotype was counted between two and nine times. The chain links TRBV29-1 to TRBJ1-5; D is ambiguous. The germline V and J ends were trimmed by 4 bases and 0 bases, with 10 bases remaining between them. This CDR3 has 14 residues. Germline V CDR1 and CDR2: SQVTM, ANQGSEA. The CDR3 reads CSVALLDSNQPQHF. In nucleotides, the CDR3 is TGCAGCGTTGCTTTGTTGGATAGCAATCAGCCCCAGCATTTT.

This clonotype was detected ten times or more. V gene TRBV29-1 combines with J gene TRBJ1-1, with D unresolved. CDR3 length: 11 residues. The germline gives CDR1 SQVTM, CDR2 ANQGSEA. Trimming shortened V by 3 bases and J by 4 bases, and 6 bases separated the two germline ends. In DNA, the CDR3 is TGCAGCGTTGAGGACTCCACTGAAGCTTTCTTT. Translation gives CSVEDSTEAFF.

This chain joins TRBV6-5 and TRBJ2-5, with D uncertain. CDR3 length: 13 residues. V lost 3 bases and J lost 7, with 12 bases in between. Germline loops: CDR1 MNHEY, CDR2 SVGAGI. The CDR3 reads CASSYVGMGTQYF. The CDR3, as DNA: TGTGCCAGCAGTTATGTAGGGATGGGGACCCAGTACTTC.

The chain links TRBV24-1 to TRBJ2-2; unclear D gene. Germline assignment: CDR1 KGHDR and CDR2 SFDVKD. The V end lost 7 bases, the J end lost 1 base, and 6 bases lay between the germline ends. CDR3 length: 13 amino acids. As DNA, the CDR3 is TGTGCCACCAGGGGGTGGAACACCGGGGAGCTGTTTTTT. This gives the protein CATRGWNTGELFF.

The CDR3, as DNA: TGTGCCAGCTCACCAAGGGCAGGGAATCTTGGCGAGCAGTACTTC. Translation: CASSPRAGNLGEQYF. The chain carries TRBV18 and TRBJ2-1, with D possibly TRBD1 on 5 matching bases. The J call may be incorrect, as the DNA end agrees better with TRBJ2-7. CDR3 length: 15 residues. Per germline, CDR1 KGHSH and CDR2 LQKENI.

The chain joins TRBV6-1 to TRBJ1-2; D uncertain. Trimming left V 7 bases short and J 4 bases short, with 13 bases between. CDR3 size: 13 residues. Germline V gives CDR1 MNHNS, CDR2 SASEGT. Here the CDR3 DNA reads TGTGCCAGCACGCCGCGGTTTACCTATGGCTACACCTTC. It is translated as CASTPRFTYGYTF.

The rearrangement uses TRBV6-2 or TRBV6-3 and TRBJ2-5, with D uncertain. The V gene lost 6 bases and the J gene lost 2 bases, with 22 bases spanning the gap. CDR1 is MNHEY and CDR2 is SVGEGT in the germline V gene. The CDR3 runs to 17 residues. Here the CDR3 reads CASRTSWVWPSQETQYF. Written as DNA, the CDR3 is TGTGCCAGCAGAACCAGCTGGGTATGGCCTTCTCAAGAGACCCAGTACTTC.

The chain has TRBV7-8 and TRBJ2-5, with a weak D call TRBD2 (6 bases). This CDR3 has 16 amino acids. Germline V gene data show CDR1 as SGHVS and CDR2 as FQNEAQ. The V end was cut by 1 base, the J end by 0 bases, with 12 bases between. The DNA for the CDR3 is TGTGCCAGCAGCTTAGGGGGATGGGGGGACCAAGAGACCCAGTACTTC. Protein sequence: CASSLGGWGDQETQYF.

The J gene is TRBJ1-5, the V gene TRBV15; possible D gene TRBD1, 5 bases. The V gene's germline CDR1 is LNHNV and CDR2 YYDKDF (reference sequence). The V end lost 3 bases, the J end lost 1 base, and 7 bases lay between the germline ends. This CDR3 contains 14 residues. The CDR3 protein is CATSRGQSNQPQHF. The CDR3 DNA reads as TGTGCCACCAGCAGGGGGCAAAGCAATCAGCCCCAGCATTTT.

The V gene is TRBV4-2, the J gene TRBJ1-6; D is undetermined. CDR1 is LGHNA and CDR2 is YNFKEQ in the germline V gene. V was clipped by 4 bases and J by 10 bases, with 20 bases between them. This CDR3 is built from 16 residues. The CDR3 coding sequence is TGTGCCAGCAGCCGCGACCTCATGACGGGTATATCACCCCTCCACTTT. Its translation: CASSRDLMTGISPLHF.

CDR3 bases: TGCGCCAGCAGTCAATCGTCCGCCGGTCTAGCGGAAGAGACCCAGTACTTC. As protein: CASSQSSAGLAEETQYF. This chain connects TRBV23-1 to TRBJ2-5; 7 bases match TRBD2. TRBV23-1 is classed as an ORF, of uncertain function. Trimming took 0 bases from V and 3 from J; bases not matched to a gene: 10. This CDR3 region has 17 residues.

V gene TRBV4-3 combines with J gene TRBJ2-1, with 8 bases matching TRBD2. The CDR3 runs 16 residues. Germline loops: CDR1 LGHNA, CDR2 YSLEER. V gave up 6 bases and J gave up 1 base; unmatched junction bases: 8. This CDR3 reads CASSRRGLGSYNEQFF. The CDR3 DNA sequence: TGCGCCAGCAGTCGAAGGGGACTAGGTTCCTACAATGAGCAGTTCTTC.

The gene calls are TRBV14 and TRBJ2-3, with TRBD2 matching 8 bases. The V gene end was trimmed by 2 bases and the J gene end by 5 bases; junction bases not matched to a gene: 6. Germline values: CDR1 SGHDN, CDR2 FVKESK. The CDR3 runs to 15 residues. CDR3 nucleotides: TGTGCCAGCAGCCAACTTAGCGGGGCGGTAGATACGCAGTATTTT. Translation gives CASSQLSGAVDTQYF.

This clonotype was detected a few times. Written as DNA, the CDR3 is TGCAGTGCTAGAGAGGGCTCTTCGGGAGGGGAAAAACTGTTTTTT. This gives the protein CSAREGSSGGEKLFF. The chain recombines TRBV20-1 with TRBJ1-4; D unresolved. The CDR3 totals 15 residues. Germline V lookup: CDR1 DFQATT, CDR2 SNEGSKA (reference sequence). V was cut by 0 bases and J by 8 bases, with 16 bases left in between.

This clonotype has just a few counts. This chain uses TRBV2 with TRBJ2-5; D is possibly TRBD1 or TRBD2 (5 bases each). CDR1 is SNHLY and CDR2 is FYNNEI in the germline V gene. Trimming removed 6 bases from V and 5 bases from J, with 13 bases in between. The CDR3 runs to 13 residues. The chain's CDR3 is CASRGDTVETQYF. In DNA, the CDR3 is TGTGCCAGCAGGGGGGATACAGTCGAGACCCAGTACTTC.

This sequence joins TRBV11-3 and TRBJ2-1; 7 bases are shared with TRBD1. The CDR3 totals 15 residues. J lost 0 bases, V lost 3 bases, and 2 bases had no gene match. The germline V gene encodes CDR1 SGHNT and CDR2 YENEEA. The CDR3 sequence is CASSFGTDSYNEQFF. The CDR3 DNA reads TGTGCCAGCAGCTTTGGGACAGACTCCTACAATGAGCAGTTCTTC.

This clonotype was recorded at least ten times. The chain uses TRBV29-1 and TRBJ2-5; 7 bases align to TRBD1. Per germline, CDR1 SQVTM and CDR2 ANQGSEA. V lost 1 base, J lost 4 bases, and 0 bases stayed unmatched. This CDR3 comprises 12 residues. For the CDR3, the DNA is TGCAGCGTTGAAGGACAGGGAGAGACCCAGTACTTC. Protein sequence: CSVEGQGETQYF.

This clonotype was detected only a few times. Compared with germline, one end of the junction differs, possibly owing to a read error. This chain links TRBV3-1 with TRBJ1-2; D not certain. Germline-derived CDR1 and CDR2 are LGHDT and YNNKEL (reference sequence). This CDR3 has 13 residues. The CDR3 protein is CASSQGGGYSYTF. The CDR3 DNA is TGTGCCAGCAGCCAGGGCGGAGGCTATAGCTACACCTTC.

V and J are TRBV12-3 or TRBV12-4 and TRBJ2-1, with a tentative D call TRBD1 (6 bases). This CDR3 region has 13 residues. Trimming shortened V by 6 bases and J by 12 bases, and 18 bases separated the two germline ends. This chain's CDR3 is CASSELPTRGQFF. The CDR3 region has the DNA TGTGCCAGCAGCGAGCTACCTACCAGGGGGCAGTTCTTC.

This clonotype was picked up many times. V usage is TRBV6-1 and J usage is TRBJ1-2; D might be TRBD1 (5 bases). Germline V lookup: CDR1 MNHNS, CDR2 SASEGT. V shed 8 bases and J shed 4 bases, with 11 bases lying between them. The CDR3 contains 12 residues. CDR3: CASAWDLYGYTF. The CDR3 nucleotides read TGTGCCAGCGCTTGGGACCTCTATGGCTACACCTTC.

V is TRBV20-1 and J is TRBJ2-3, with D unclear. The CDR3 is 9 amino acids. The ends were cut back, 3 bases at V and 11 bases at J, with 6 bases in the middle. Per germline, CDR1 DFQATT and CDR2 SNEGSKA (reference sequence). The CDR3 loop reads CSASQLQYF. The CDR3 DNA reads as TGCAGTGCTAGTCAGCTGCAGTATTTT.

In this sample, this clonotype turned up a few times. The V and J genes are TRBV12-3 or TRBV12-4 and TRBJ2-5; TRBD1 or TRBD2 may be the D gene (5 bases each). V lost 5 bases and J lost 11, with 15 bases in between. The CDR3 runs 12 residues. The CDR3 DNA sequence: TGTGCCAGCAGTCCGAATGGTTGGGGGCAGTACTTC. It codes for CASSPNGWGQYF.

The V and J genes are TRBV6-6 and TRBJ1-5; the D gene is possibly TRBD1 (5 bases). Germline-derived CDR1 and CDR2 are MNHNY and SVGAGI (reference sequence). CDR3 length equals 15 residues. V shed 8 bases and J shed 2 bases, with 16 bases lying between them. The DNA of the CDR3 is TGTGCCAGCGCTGGGCAGGGTCGGGGCAATCAGCCCCAGCATTTT. It yields the protein CASAGQGRGNQPQHF.

Many counts were recorded for this clonotype. The CDR3 spells CASSSIMLAGGRETQYF. CDR3 sequence (DNA): TGTGCCAGCAGTTCCATCATGCTAGCGGGGGGTAGGGAGACCCAGTACTTC. V is TRBV28 and J is TRBJ2-5, with 11 positions matching TRBD2. V gave up 4 bases and J gave up 5 bases; unmatched junction bases: 12. The germline gives CDR1 MDHEN, CDR2 SYDVKM. The CDR3 is 17 residues long.

This clonotype was seen more than once but under ten times. Its ends do not fully match the called genes, so a read error is possible. V and J are TRBV5-1 and TRBJ1-1; 7 bases are a match to TRBD1. CDR3 length: 12 amino acids. Per germline, CDR1 SGHRS and CDR2 YFSETQ. The CDR3 coding sequence is TGTGCCAGCAGTCTCACAGGGGTTGAAGCTTTCTTT. Amino acid sequence: CASSLTGVEAFF.